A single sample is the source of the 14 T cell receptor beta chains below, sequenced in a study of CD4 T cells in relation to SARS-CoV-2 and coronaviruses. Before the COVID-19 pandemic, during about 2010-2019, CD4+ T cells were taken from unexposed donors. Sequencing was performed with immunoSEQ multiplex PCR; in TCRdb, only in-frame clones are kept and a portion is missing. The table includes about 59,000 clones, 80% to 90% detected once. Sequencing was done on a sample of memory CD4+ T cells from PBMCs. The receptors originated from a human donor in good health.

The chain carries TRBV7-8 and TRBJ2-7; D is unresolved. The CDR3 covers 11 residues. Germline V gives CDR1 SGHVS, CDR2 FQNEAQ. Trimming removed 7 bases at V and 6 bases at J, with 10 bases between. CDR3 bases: TGTGCCAGCACTACGACCGGCGAGCAGTACTTC. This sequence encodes CASTTTGEQYF.

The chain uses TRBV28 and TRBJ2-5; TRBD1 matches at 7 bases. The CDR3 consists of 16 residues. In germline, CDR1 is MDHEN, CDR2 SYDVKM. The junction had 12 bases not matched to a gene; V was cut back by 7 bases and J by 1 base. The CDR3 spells CASNPLGSGGQETQYF. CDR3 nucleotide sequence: TGTGCCAGCAACCCCTTGGGTTCAGGGGGCCAAGAGACCCAGTACTTC.

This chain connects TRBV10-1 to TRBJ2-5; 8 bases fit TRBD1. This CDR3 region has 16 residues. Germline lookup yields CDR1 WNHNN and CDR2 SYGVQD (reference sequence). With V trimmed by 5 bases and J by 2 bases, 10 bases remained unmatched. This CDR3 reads CASSRGQGSRQETQYF. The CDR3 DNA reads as TGCGCCAGCAGTAGAGGACAGGGTAGCCGACAAGAGACCCAGTACTTC.

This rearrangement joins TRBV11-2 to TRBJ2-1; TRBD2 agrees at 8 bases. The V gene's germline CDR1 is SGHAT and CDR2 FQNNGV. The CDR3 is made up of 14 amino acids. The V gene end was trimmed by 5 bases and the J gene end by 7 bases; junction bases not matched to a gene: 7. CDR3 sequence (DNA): TGTGCCAGCAGCGCACCCGGGACTAGGAATGAGCAGTTCTTC. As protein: CASSAPGTRNEQFF.

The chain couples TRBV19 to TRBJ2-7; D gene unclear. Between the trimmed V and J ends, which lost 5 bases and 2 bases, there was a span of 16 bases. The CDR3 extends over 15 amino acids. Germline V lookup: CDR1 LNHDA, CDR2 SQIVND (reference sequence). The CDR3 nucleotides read TGTGCCAGTAGTCATACGGGCCGCCCCCCCTACGAGCAGTACTTC. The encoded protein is CASSHTGRPPYEQYF.

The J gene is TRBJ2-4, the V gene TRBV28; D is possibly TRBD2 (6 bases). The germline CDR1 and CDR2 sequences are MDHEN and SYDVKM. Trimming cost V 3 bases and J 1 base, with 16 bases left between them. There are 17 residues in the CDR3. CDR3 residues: CASSLRGRASAKNIQYF. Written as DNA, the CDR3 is TGTGCCAGCAGTTTGCGGGGCAGGGCGTCGGCCAAAAACATTCAGTACTTC.

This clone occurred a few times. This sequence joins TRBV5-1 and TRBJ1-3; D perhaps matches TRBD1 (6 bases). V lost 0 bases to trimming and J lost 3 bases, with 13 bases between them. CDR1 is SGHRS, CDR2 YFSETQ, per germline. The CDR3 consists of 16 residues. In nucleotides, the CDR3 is TGCGCCAGCAGCTTGGCGACAGGCATTAGTGGAAACACCATATATTTT. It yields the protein CASSLATGISGNTIYF.

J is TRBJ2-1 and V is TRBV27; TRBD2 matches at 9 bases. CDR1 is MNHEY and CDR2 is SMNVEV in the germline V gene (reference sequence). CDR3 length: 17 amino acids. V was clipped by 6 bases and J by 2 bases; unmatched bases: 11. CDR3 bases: TGTGCCAGCAGCGAGCGGGAGGTAACATTCACCTACAATGAGCAGTTCTTC. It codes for CASSEREVTFTYNEQFF.

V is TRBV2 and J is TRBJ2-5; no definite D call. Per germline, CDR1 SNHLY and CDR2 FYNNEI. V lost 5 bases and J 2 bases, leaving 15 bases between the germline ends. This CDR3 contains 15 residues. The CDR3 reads CASSSLVNKQETQYF. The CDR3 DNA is TGTGCCAGCAGTTCCCTCGTGAATAAGCAAGAGACCCAGTACTTC.

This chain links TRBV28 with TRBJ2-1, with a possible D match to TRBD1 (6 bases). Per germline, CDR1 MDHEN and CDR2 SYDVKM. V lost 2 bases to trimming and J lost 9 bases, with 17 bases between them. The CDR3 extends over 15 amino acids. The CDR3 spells CASSLMGDRSGEQFF. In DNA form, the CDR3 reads TGTGCCAGCAGTTTAATGGGCGACAGGTCGGGTGAGCAGTTCTTC.

The CDR3 sequence: CASSFPRVREQYF. In nucleotides, the CDR3 is TGTGCCAGCAGCTTTCCCCGAGTTCGCGAGCAGTACTTC. The chain combines TRBV11-2 with TRBJ2-7; D is ambiguous. Between the trimmed V and J ends, which lost 3 bases and 6 bases, there was a span of 12 bases. The germline gives CDR1 SGHAT, CDR2 FQNNGV. The CDR3 covers 13 residues.

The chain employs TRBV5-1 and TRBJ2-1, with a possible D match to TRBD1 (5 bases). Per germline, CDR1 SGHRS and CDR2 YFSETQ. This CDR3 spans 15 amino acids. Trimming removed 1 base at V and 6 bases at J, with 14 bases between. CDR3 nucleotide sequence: TGCGCCAGCAGCTTGTTGCAGGGCCTACTCAATGAGCAGTTCTTC. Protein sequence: CASSLLQGLLNEQFF.

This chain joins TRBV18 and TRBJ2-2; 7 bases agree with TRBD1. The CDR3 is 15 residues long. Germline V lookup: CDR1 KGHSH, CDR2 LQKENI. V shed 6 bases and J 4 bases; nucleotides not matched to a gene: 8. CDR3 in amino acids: CASSSDRAPTGELFF. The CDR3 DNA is TGTGCCAGCTCTTCCGACAGGGCGCCCACCGGGGAGCTGTTTTTT.

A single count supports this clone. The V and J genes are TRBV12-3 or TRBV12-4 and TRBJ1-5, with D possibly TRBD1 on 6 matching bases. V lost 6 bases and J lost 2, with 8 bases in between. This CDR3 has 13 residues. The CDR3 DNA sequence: TGTGCCAGCAGCCGGACAGGCAATCAGCCCCAGCATTTT. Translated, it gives CASSRTGNQPQHF.